The rows below give T cell receptor beta chains drawn from one sample of a study of radiation and T cells in renal cell carcinoma. Measured with immunoSEQ multiplex PCR; TCRdb has only the in-frame clones, and not every one. The top ten hold 5.5% to 7.5% of the sample, which has some 70,000 clones, around 76% seen once. This material consisted of blood, taken from a patient whose treatment included radiotherapy and nephrectomy. The source of these receptors is a man aged 55 to 70 with renal cell carcinoma. Each CDR3 is given with its conserved first and last residue. The order of the fields is CDR3 protein, CDR3 DNA, D gene, CDR3 length, clone size, J gene, V gene. A D gene is named only where the DNA matches it firmly. Size is stated for part of the rows, as once, few or many counts, or as a class when the clone is expanded.

CASSSTALSEAQHF | TGTGCCAGTAGTTCCACGGCCCTTTCGGAGGCCCAGCATTTT | . | 14 | . | TRBJ1-5 | TRBV19
CASRYAFAAYQETQYF | TGTGCCAGTAGGTACGCGTTTGCCGCGTACCAAGAGACCCAGTACTTC | . | 16 | . | TRBJ2-5 | TRBV19
CASSTGAAYNEQFF | TGTGCCAGCAGCACTGGGGCAGCTTACAATGAGCAGTTCTTC | . | 14 | . | TRBJ2-1 | TRBV21-1
CASSRRTGRNTEAFF | TGCGCCAGCAGCCGACGGACGGGGAGGAACACTGAAGCTTTCTTT | . | 15 | . | TRBJ1-1 | TRBV5-1
CASSSGQHNYGYTF | TGTGCCAGCAGCTCGGGACAGCATAACTATGGCTACACCTTC | TRBD1 | 14 | . | TRBJ1-2 | TRBV7-9
CASSGTGAKNIQYF | TGTGCCAGCAGTGGTACAGGGGCCAAAAACATTCAGTACTTC | . | 14 | . | TRBJ2-4 | TRBV25-1
CASTGRGSSYEQYF | TGTGCCAGCACCGGGAGGGGGAGCTCCTACGAGCAGTACTTC | TRBD2 | 14 | many | TRBJ2-7 | TRBV6-1
CASSPPRGPGLANQETQYF | TGTGCCAGCAGCCCACCAAGAGGCCCGGGACTAGCGAACCAAGAGACCCAGTACTTC | TRBD2 | 19 | . | TRBJ2-5 | TRBV7-2
CASSSSFALNEQFF | TGTGCCAGCAGCTCTAGCTTTGCCCTCAATGAGCAGTTCTTC | . | 14 | . | TRBJ2-1 | TRBV7-2
CASSPDLDEQYF | TGTGCCAGCAGCCCTGACTTGGACGAGCAGTACTTC | . | 12 | . | TRBJ2-7 | TRBV5-4
CASSLALGSVRYEQYF | TGCGCCAGCAGCTTGGCCTTGGGTAGCGTTAGATACGAGCAGTACTTC | . | 16 | . | TRBJ2-7 | TRBV5-1
CASSPGTRGYEQYF | TGTGCCAGCTCACCCGGGACTAGGGGCTACGAGCAGTACTTC | TRBD2 | 14 | . | TRBJ2-7 | TRBV18
CASSIALAGNYEQYF | TGTGCCAGTAGTATAGCGCTAGCGGGAAACTACGAGCAGTACTTC | TRBD2 | 15 | . | TRBJ2-7 | TRBV19
CASSRVWGYTF | TGTGCCAGCAGCAGAGTGTGGGGCTACACCTTC | . | 11 | . | TRBJ1-2 | TRBV7-9
CASSDSRLRPNTEAFF | TGTGCCAGTAGCGACTCGAGGCTTCGGCCTAACACTGAAGCTTTCTTT | . | 16 | . | TRBJ1-1 | TRBV19
CASSLNPGLVKEQYF | TGTGCCAGCAGTCTTAACCCGGGACTAGTAAAAGAGCAGTACTTC | TRBD2 | 15 | . | TRBJ2-7 | TRBV28